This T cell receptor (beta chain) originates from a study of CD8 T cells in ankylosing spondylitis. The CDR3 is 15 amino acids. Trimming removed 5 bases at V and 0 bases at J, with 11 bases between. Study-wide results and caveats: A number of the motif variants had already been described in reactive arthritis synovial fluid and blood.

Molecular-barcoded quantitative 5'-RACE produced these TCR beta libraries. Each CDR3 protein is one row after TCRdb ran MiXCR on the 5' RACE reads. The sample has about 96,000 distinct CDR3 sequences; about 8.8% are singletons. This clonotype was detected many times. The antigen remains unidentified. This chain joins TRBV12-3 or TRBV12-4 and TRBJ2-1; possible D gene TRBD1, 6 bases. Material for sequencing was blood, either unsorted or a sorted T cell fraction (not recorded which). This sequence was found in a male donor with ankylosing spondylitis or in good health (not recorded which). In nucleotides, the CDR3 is TGTGCCAGCAGTCCCCTACAGGGCTCCTACAATGAGCAGTTCTTC. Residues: CASSPLQGSYNEQFF.